Below, 6 T cell receptor beta chains from the same sample are listed, as sequenced in a study of beta chain features in type 1 diabetes. Sequencing targeted expressed TCRB transcripts, as all isolated RNA had been reverse transcribed. Only in-frame clones appear in the TCRdb table, and some are missing; sequencing was by immunoSEQ multiplex PCR. Seen here are approximately 400,000 clones, around 15% observed once, and the top ten hold approximately 0.019%. The material sequenced was naive CD4+ T cells from blood. The receptors derive from a woman under 30 in good health.

Regarding this clone: A junction boundary mismatches the germline segment, possibly from a read error. In the same sample, other DNA sequences code for this CDR3. The chain joins TRBV30 to TRBJ2-7; TRBD2 matches at 10 bases. Looked up from germline, CDR1 is GTSNPN and CDR2 is SVGIG (reference sequence). The CDR3 runs 13 residues. DNA of the CDR3: TGTGCCTGGAGCCTAGCGGGAGAGTACGAACAGTACTTC. It translates to CAWSLAGEYEQYF. Based on the CDR3 plus reference TRBV30 and TRBJ2-7, the full variable domain is SQTIHQWPATLVQPVGSPLSLECTVEGTSNPNLYWYRQAAGRGLQLLFYSVGIGQISSEVPQNLSASRPQDRQFILSSKKLLLSDSGFYLCAWSLAGEYEQYFGPGTRLTVT.

In its sample, this clone was seen a few times. The chain joins TRBV7-9 to TRBJ1-1; D may be TRBD1 (6 bases). This CDR3 has 15 amino acids. The V and J ends lost 5 bases and 1 base respectively, with 14 bases between them. Germline-derived CDR1 and CDR2 are SEHNR and FQNEAQ (reference sequence). The DNA for the CDR3 is TGTGCCAGCAGCCTCCGGACAGCCTCGAACACTGAAGCTTTCTTT. This gives the protein CASSLRTASNTEAFF.

J is TRBJ1-5 and V is TRBV7-9, with unresolved D. V lost 3 bases, J lost 7 bases, and 10 bases lay in between. Germline V gene lookup returns CDR1 SEHNR and CDR2 FQNEAQ (reference sequence). There are 13 residues in the CDR3. The CDR3 here is CASSFRGGQPQHF. The CDR3 nucleotides read TGTGCCAGCAGCTTTCGGGGAGGCCAGCCCCAGCATTTT.

V is TRBV15 and J is TRBJ2-7; the D gene is possibly TRBD2 (5 bases). CDR3 length equals 15 residues. The V end was cut by 0 bases, the J end by 3 bases, with 12 bases between. CDR1 is LNHNV and CDR2 is YYDKDF in the germline V gene (reference sequence). Written as DNA, the CDR3 is TGTGCCACCAGCAGAGAGAGGCTAGCTAGCTACGAGCAGTACTTC. It translates to CATSRERLASYEQYF.

The CDR3 loop reads CSATDRTEAFF. In nucleotides, the CDR3 is TGCAGTGCCACCGACAGGACTGAAGCTTTCTTT. The gene calls are TRBV20-1 and TRBJ1-1; D is possibly TRBD1 (6 bases). Germline V gene data show CDR1 as DFQATT and CDR2 as SNEGSKA (reference sequence). This CDR3 is 11 amino acids long. V lost 6 bases and J 5 bases, leaving 10 bases between the germline ends.

The chain couples TRBV7-9 to TRBJ2-5; 7 nucleotides agree with TRBD1. The V and J ends lost 1 base and 0 bases, in that order; junction bases with no gene match: 2. Per germline, CDR1 SEHNR and CDR2 FQNEAQ (reference sequence). The CDR3 has 15 residues. Written as DNA, the CDR3 is TGTGCCAGCAGCTTAGGAGACAGGGACCAAGAGACCCAGTACTTC. This codes for CASSLGDRDQETQYF.